A selection of T cell receptor beta chains follows, all from one sample in a study of blood T cell repertoires in COVID-19. TCRdb's table, derived via immunoSEQ multiplex PCR, lists solely in-frame clones and lacks some. The repertoire includes 150,000 to 200,000 clones, roughly four fifths of them detected once, and approximately 10% sits in the top ten. The specimen was PBMCs or T cells enriched from blood (not recorded which). These receptors were taken from a man aged 50 or older who had recovered from COVID-19. Both conserved end residues are part of each CDR3. The order of the fields is clone size, J gene, V gene, D gene, CDR3 length, CDR3 protein, CDR3 DNA. A D gene is named only where the DNA matches it firmly. Clone size appears in some rows only: once, few, many, or a class for an expanded clone.

clone_size: -
j_call: TRBJ2-1
v_call: TRBV5-1
d_call: -
cdr3_length: 12
cdr3_aa: CASSWQGNEQFF
cdr3_nt: TGCGCCAGCAGCTGGCAGGGTAATGAGCAGTTCTTC

clone_size: -
j_call: TRBJ2-1
v_call: TRBV11-2
d_call: -
cdr3_length: 13
cdr3_aa: CASSYQGWNEQFF
cdr3_nt: TGTGCCAGCAGCTATCAGGGGTGGAATGAGCAGTTCTTC

clone_size: -
j_call: TRBJ2-3
v_call: TRBV7-9
d_call: TRBD2
cdr3_length: 15
cdr3_aa: CASSLTSGATDTQYF
cdr3_nt: TGTGCCAGCAGCCTGACTAGCGGGGCCACAGATACGCAGTATTTT

clone_size: -
j_call: TRBJ2-5
v_call: TRBV28
d_call: -
cdr3_length: 11
cdr3_aa: CASSSPRTQYF
cdr3_nt: TGTGCCAGCAGCTCCCCTCGGACCCAGTACTTC

clone_size: -
j_call: TRBJ2-1
v_call: TRBV3-1/TRBV3-2
d_call: TRBD2
cdr3_length: 14
cdr3_aa: CASGTSGSYNEQFF
cdr3_nt: TGTGCCAGCGGTACTAGCGGGAGTTACAATGAGCAGTTCTTC

clone_size: -
j_call: TRBJ1-3
v_call: TRBV25-1
d_call: -
cdr3_length: 16
cdr3_aa: CASSDPWGGSGNTIYF
cdr3_nt: TGTGCCAGCAGTGACCCTTGGGGGGGCTCTGGAAACACCATATATTTT

clone_size: -
j_call: TRBJ1-2
v_call: TRBV4-2
d_call: -
cdr3_length: 15
cdr3_aa: CASSQEREGGYGYTF
cdr3_nt: TGTGCCAGCAGCCAAGAACGCGAGGGAGGCTATGGCTACACCTTC

clone_size: -
j_call: TRBJ2-7
v_call: TRBV10-3
d_call: TRBD1
cdr3_length: 15
cdr3_aa: CAISEVATGHYEQYF
cdr3_nt: TGTGCCATCAGTGAGGTGGCGACAGGGCACTACGAGCAGTACTTC

clone_size: -
j_call: TRBJ1-2
v_call: TRBV11-2
d_call: -
cdr3_length: 14
cdr3_aa: CASSTRPAGEGYTF
cdr3_nt: TGTGCCAGCAGCACCCGCCCGGCGGGGGAAGGCTACACCTTC

clone_size: -
j_call: TRBJ1-3
v_call: TRBV7-3
d_call: -
cdr3_length: 15
cdr3_aa: CASTPPEINGNTIYF
cdr3_nt: TGTGCCAGCACCCCTCCGGAGATAAATGGAAACACCATATATTTT

clone_size: -
j_call: TRBJ2-2
v_call: TRBV6-9
d_call: -
cdr3_length: 16
cdr3_aa: CAVNSPGSYRTGELFF
cdr3_nt: TGTGCCGTTAACAGCCCCGGGAGCTACAGAACCGGGGAGCTGTTTTTT

clone_size: -
j_call: TRBJ1-3
v_call: TRBV11-3
d_call: -
cdr3_length: 16
cdr3_aa: CASSLDRDTSGNTIYF
cdr3_nt: TGTGCCAGCAGCTTAGATAGGGACACCTCTGGAAACACCATATATTTT

clone_size: -
j_call: TRBJ2-2
v_call: TRBV3-1/TRBV3-2
d_call: TRBD2
cdr3_length: 17
cdr3_aa: CASSRVGSGANTGELFF
cdr3_nt: TGTGCCAGCAGCCGGGTGGGTAGCGGGGCAAACACCGGGGAGCTGTTTTTT

clone_size: once
j_call: TRBJ1-2
v_call: TRBV14
d_call: -
cdr3_length: 14
cdr3_aa: CASSRRLQGYGYTF
cdr3_nt: TGTGCCAGCAGCCGCCGTTTACAGGGTTATGGCTACACCTTC

clone_size: few
j_call: TRBJ1-1
v_call: TRBV19
d_call: -
cdr3_length: 16
cdr3_aa: CASSPDLPGEGTEAFF
cdr3_nt: TGTGCCAGTAGTCCTGATTTACCAGGGGAGGGCACTGAAGCTTTCTTT

clone_size: -
j_call: TRBJ2-1
v_call: TRBV6-2/TRBV6-3
d_call: TRBD2
cdr3_length: 15
cdr3_aa: CASSQSGGFRNEQFF
cdr3_nt: TGTGCCAGCAGTCAGAGCGGGGGCTTCAGGAATGAGCAGTTCTTC

clone_size: -
j_call: TRBJ1-4
v_call: TRBV7-9
d_call: TRBD1
cdr3_length: 14
cdr3_aa: CASSLVGGDEKLFF
cdr3_nt: TGTGCCAGCAGCTTAGTAGGGGGCGATGAAAAACTGTTTTTT

clone_size: -
j_call: TRBJ2-7
v_call: TRBV7-2
d_call: TRBD1
cdr3_length: 19
cdr3_aa: CASKKPGQGFGVSSYEQYF
cdr3_nt: TGTGCCAGCAAAAAACCGGGACAGGGTTTTGGGGTGAGCTCCTACGAGCAGTACTTC